The 17 T cell receptor beta chains reported below all come from one sample, sequenced in a study of OX40 agonist ivuxolimab in advanced cancers. Profiled with immunoSEQ multiplex PCR; TCRdb holds only in-frame clones, not every one. The data show approximately 97,000 clones, approximately 87% seen once. The sequencing used CD4+ or CD8+ T cells sorted from blood, collected in a trial of the OX40 agonist ivuxolimab. These receptors were taken from an adult with an advanced solid tumor such as melanoma, head and neck, liver or kidney cancer.

The gene calls are TRBV6-1 and TRBJ1-2; unclear D gene. The germline gives CDR1 MNHNS, CDR2 SASEGT. The CDR3 length is 15 residues. Trimming shortened V by 1 base and J by 8 bases, and 17 bases separated the two germline ends. CDR3: CASSEGWGGGWGYTF. CDR3 bases: TGTGCCAGCAGTGAAGGGTGGGGAGGAGGCTGGGGCTACACCTTC.

Notes on this clone: Because the CDR3's place on the DNA is in doubt, the DNA is left out and the CDR3 is given as listed by TCRdb. The chain carries TRBV6-5 and TRBJ1-5. The germline V gene has CDR1 MNHEY and CDR2 SVGAGI. Termini included, the CDR3 measures 16 amino acids. This chain's CDR3 is CASSSSRGYSNQPQHF.

The V and J genes are TRBV5-1 and TRBJ1-1; D unclear. The length of the CDR3 is 12 residues. CDR1 SGHRS and CDR2 YFSETQ come from the germline V gene. Trimming cost V 2 bases and J 10 bases, with 12 bases left between them. CDR3 amino acids: CASSLELGGAFF. The CDR3 region has the DNA TGCGCCAGCAGCTTAGAATTGGGTGGAGCTTTCTTT.

J is TRBJ2-7 and V is TRBV4-1; no clear D gene. The germline gives CDR1 MGHRA, CDR2 YSYEKL. Trimming stripped 4 bases from V and 2 bases from J, with 6 bases between. The CDR3 consists of 12 residues. DNA of the CDR3: TGCGCCAGCAGCCGAAGCCCCTACGAGCAGTACTTC. This codes for CASSRSPYEQYF.

This chain links TRBV29-1 with TRBJ1-2, with a weak D call TRBD1 (5 bases). The germline V gene has CDR1 SQVTM and CDR2 ANQGSEA. Trimming took off 3 bases at V and 8 bases at J, with 10 bases between the two ends. The CDR3 has 11 residues. The CDR3 coding sequence is TGCAGCGTTGACAGGGTGTGGGGCTACACCTTC. It translates to CSVDRVWGYTF.

V gene TRBV7-2 combines with J gene TRBJ2-5, with no clear D. Germline lookup yields CDR1 SGHTA and CDR2 FQGNSA. This CDR3 is built from 14 residues. Trimming stripped 1 base from V and 5 bases from J, with 11 bases between. CDR3 sequence: CASSLVAPLETQYF. CDR3 nucleotide sequence: TGTGCCAGCAGCTTAGTTGCGCCGTTGGAGACCCAGTACTTC.

This chain connects TRBV4-1 to TRBJ2-5; 8 bases fit TRBD1. Gene TRBJ2-7 matches the end of the DNA better, so the J call may be wrong. The germline V gene has CDR1 MGHRA and CDR2 YSYEKL. This CDR3 has 14 amino acids. The CDR3 bases are TGCGCCAGCAGTCCCTGGGGACAGGTGACCGAGCAGTACTTC. Amino acid sequence: CASSPWGQVTEQYF.

This chain connects TRBV7-9 to TRBJ2-3; 8 nucleotides agree with TRBD2. With 6 bases clipped from V and 6 bases from J, the junction kept 11 bases outside the gene matches. This CDR3 region has 15 residues. The germline V gene encodes CDR1 SEHNR and CDR2 FQNEAQ (reference sequence). In DNA form, the CDR3 reads TGTGCCAGCAGGAGGAGGACTAGCCGTGAGGATACGCAGTATTTT. Translating gives CASRRRTSREDTQYF.

The chain is built from TRBV5-1 and TRBJ2-4; D might be TRBD1 (6 bases). V gave up 4 bases and J gave up 8 bases, with 13 bases separating them. The length of the CDR3 is 13 residues. CDR1 and CDR2 from the germline V gene are SGHRS and YFSETQ. The CDR3 region is CASSTQGKDIQYF. CDR3 bases: TGCGCCAGCAGCACCCAGGGGAAGGACATTCAGTACTTC.

CDR3 nucleotides: TGTGCCAGTGCCGGGACAGGGATGGAGACCCAGTACTTC. Amino acid sequence: CASAGTGMETQYF. The chain recombines TRBV19 with TRBJ2-5, with TRBD1 matching 9 bases. With 8 bases clipped from V and 5 bases from J, the junction kept 6 bases outside the gene matches. This CDR3 region has 13 residues. The germline V gene encodes CDR1 LNHDA and CDR2 SQIVND (reference sequence). The whole variable domain, remainder taken from reference TRBV19 and TRBJ2-5, is DGGITQSPKYLFRKEGQNVTLSCEQNLNHDAMYWYRQDPGQGLRLIYYSQIVNDFQKGDIAEGYSVSREKKESFPLTVTSAQKNPTAFYLCASAGTGMETQYFGPGTRLLVL.

CDR3 coding DNA: TGCGCCAGCAGCATTCGAAGGGGTACAGATACGCAGTATTTT. Residues: CASSIRRGTDTQYF. The chain couples TRBV5-1 to TRBJ2-3, with TRBD1 as a possible D gene (5 bases). The V end was cut by 4 bases, the J end by 3 bases, with 12 bases between. CDR1 SGHRS and CDR2 YFSETQ come from the germline V gene. The CDR3 spans 14 residues.

In its sample, this clone was seen once. This chain links TRBV7-2 with TRBJ2-2; no reliable D call. The CDR3 sequence is 15 residues long. Trimming left V 3 bases short and J 4 bases short, with 12 bases between. The germline CDR1 and CDR2 sequences are SGHTA and FQGNSA. CDR3 sequence (DNA): TGTGCCAGCAGCTTTTACAGTTTACGCACCGGGGAGCTGTTTTTT. Translated, it gives CASSFYSLRTGELFF. Full variable domain (outside the CDR3, taken from reference TRBV7-2 and TRBJ2-2): GAGVSQSPSNKVTEKGKDVELRCDPISGHTALYWYRQSLGQGLEFLIYFQGNSAPDKSGLPSDRFSAERTGGSVSTLTIQRTQQEDSAVYLCASSFYSLRTGELFFGEGSRLTVL.

The CDR3 nucleotides are TGTGCCAGCAGCTCCGGAGTGGGTGAGCAGTTCTTC. It encodes CASSSGVGEQFF. The chain combines TRBV5-6 with TRBJ2-1; D call uncertain. Trimming cost V 3 bases and J 9 bases, with 10 bases left between them. This CDR3 contains 12 residues. CDR1 SGHDT and CDR2 YYEEEE come from the germline V gene.

The CDR3: CASTRQGNQPQHF. CDR3 bases: TGTGCCAGCACCCGACAGGGCAATCAGCCCCAGCATTTT. The chain links TRBV6-1 to TRBJ1-5; D may be TRBD1 (6 bases). CDR1 is MNHNS, CDR2 SASEGT, per germline. V shed 7 bases and J shed 2 bases, with 9 bases lying between them. This CDR3 comprises 13 residues.

This chain links TRBV30 with TRBJ1-1; 7 nucleotides match TRBD1. Germline V gives CDR1 GTSNPN, CDR2 SVGIG (reference sequence). The trim removed 0 bases at V and 1 base at J, leaving 5 bases unmatched. The CDR3 consists of 15 residues. In DNA, the CDR3 is TGTGCCTGGAGTGTACCCGACAGGGAGAACACTGAAGCTTTCTTT. Protein sequence: CAWSVPDRENTEAFF.

The chain has TRBV5-1 and TRBJ2-5; TRBD2 might be the D (7 bases). The CDR3 has 16 amino acids. Germline CDR1 is SGHRS and CDR2 is YFSETQ. Trimming removed 2 bases from V and 2 bases from J, with 16 bases in between. CDR3 loop: CASSFGGTPGQETQYF. Here the CDR3 DNA reads TGCGCCAGCAGCTTCGGGGGGACACCCGGGCAAGAGACCCAGTACTTC.

The chain has TRBV30 and TRBJ2-5, with TRBD2 identical over 14 bases. V was clipped by 3 bases and J by 2 bases; unmatched bases: 2. CDR1 and CDR2 from the germline V gene are GTSNPN and SVGIG (reference sequence). This CDR3 is 15 amino acids long. The CDR3 here is CAWSGLAGGQETQYF. Written as DNA, the CDR3 is TGTGCCTGGAGCGGACTAGCGGGGGGACAAGAGACCCAGTACTTC.